This T cell receptor beta chain emerged from a study of cytotoxic CD8 clonotypes in ibrutinib-treated CLL. Germline CDR1 reads MNHEY; CDR2 reads SVGAGI. CDR3 length: 15 amino acids. Trimming took off 5 bases at V and 0 bases at J, with 12 bases between the two ends. Worth noting for this clone: Its cognate antigen is unknown.

General study findings and limits: Few clonotypes were public, and these shrank or held steady under treatment. While tracking circulating CD8+ T-cell counts, baseline clonality exceeded that of age-matched healthy donors.

Target depth was 1 in 200,000 to 1 in 1 million T cells, about 10x per clonotype. TCRdb's copy holds only in-frame clones and misses some; the assay was immunoSEQ multiplex PCR. The table shows 35,000 to 40,000 clones, with 65% to 75% occurring only once. The clonotype comes from a human donor with chronic lymphocytic leukemia. The sequencing here drew on PBMCs, taken at disease progression, from a patient treated with ibrutinib. The V call is TRBV6-5, the J call TRBJ2-3; D unresolved. The CDR3, as DNA: TGTGCCAGCAGTCCTCGGGCACCCAGCACAGATACGCAGTATTTT. The encoded protein is CASSPRAPSTDTQYF.